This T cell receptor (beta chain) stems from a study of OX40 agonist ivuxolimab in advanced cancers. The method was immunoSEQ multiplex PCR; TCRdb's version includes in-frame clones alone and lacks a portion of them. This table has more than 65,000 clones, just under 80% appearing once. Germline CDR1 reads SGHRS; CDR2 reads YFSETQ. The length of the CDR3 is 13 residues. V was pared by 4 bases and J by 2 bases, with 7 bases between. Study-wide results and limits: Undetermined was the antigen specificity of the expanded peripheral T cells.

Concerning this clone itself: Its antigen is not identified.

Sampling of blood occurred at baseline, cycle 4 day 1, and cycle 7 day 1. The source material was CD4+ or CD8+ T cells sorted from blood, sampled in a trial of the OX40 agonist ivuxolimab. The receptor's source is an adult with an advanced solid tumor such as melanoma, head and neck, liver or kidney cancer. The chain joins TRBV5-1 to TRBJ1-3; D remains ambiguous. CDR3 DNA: TGCGCCAGCAGCCGCGGGGCTGGAAACACCATATATTTT. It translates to CASSRGAGNTIYF.